This T cell receptor (beta chain) derives from a study of T cell responses to AZD1222 COVID-19 vaccine. TCRdb's table, derived via immunoSEQ multiplex PCR, lists solely in-frame clones and lacks some. Of roughly 140,000 clones in the sample, around 92% were seen once. On this clone: Its antigen is unidentified.

The CDR3 runs to 17 residues. Germline V lookup: CDR1 KGHDR, CDR2 SFDVKD. The V and J ends lost 4 bases and 5 bases, in that order; junction bases with no gene match: 15. Study observations and caveats: Regions 160-218 and 743-854 dominated among vaccine-associated CD4 TCRs spanning spike. The sample set comprised mostly white British donors with more females, and clonal diversity was possibly underestimated. Only 5 to 7 AZD1222 recipients tested seropositive at baseline.

Sequenced material: peripheral blood, taken after recovery from COVID-19. The chain carries TRBV24-1 and TRBJ1-2; 7 nucleotides match TRBD1. The receptor's source is an adult who had recovered from COVID-19. Here the CDR3 reads CATSESSGKGAGYGYTF. The CDR3 region has the DNA TGTGCCACCAGTGAATCGTCTGGGAAGGGGGCAGGGTATGGCTACACCTTC.